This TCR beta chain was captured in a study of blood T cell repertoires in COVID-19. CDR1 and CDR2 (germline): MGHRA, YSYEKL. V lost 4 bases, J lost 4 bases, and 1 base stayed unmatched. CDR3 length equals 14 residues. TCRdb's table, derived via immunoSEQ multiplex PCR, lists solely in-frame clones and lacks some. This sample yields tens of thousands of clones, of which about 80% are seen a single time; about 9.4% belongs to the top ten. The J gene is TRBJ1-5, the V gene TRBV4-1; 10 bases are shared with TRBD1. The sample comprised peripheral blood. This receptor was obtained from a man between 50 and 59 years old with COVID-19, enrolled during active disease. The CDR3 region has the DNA TGCGCCAGCAGCCGGACAGGGGGTAATCAGCCCCAGCATTTT. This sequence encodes CASSRTGGNQPQHF.